These 31 T cell receptor beta chains originate from one sample sequenced in a study of T cell repertoires in cytomegalovirus infection. TCRdb independently ran MiXCR on the reads; one entry per CDR3 protein. The sample yields nearly 650,000 distinct CDR3 sequences, around 24% seen once. Sequenced input: CD8+ T cells from PBMCs. Receptor source: a human donor in good health (CMV status not recorded). Some clones in this sample may be carry-over from other donors' samples.

This clonotype was recorded at least ten times. This chain joins TRBV7-2 and TRBJ2-5; 9 bases match TRBD1. The CDR3 is 14 residues long. V gave up 1 base and J gave up 8 bases; unmatched junction bases: 5. Germline-derived CDR1 and CDR2 are SGHTA and FQGNSA. The CDR3 nucleotides are TGTGCCAGCAGCTTAGTGGGACAGGGAATAACCCAGTACTTC. It codes for CASSLVGQGITQYF. The entire variable domain, with the rest obtained from reference TRBV7-2 and TRBJ2-5, is as follows: GAGVSQSPSNKVTEKGKDVELRCDPISGHTALYWYRQSLGQGLEFLIYFQGNSAPDKSGLPSDRFSAERTGGSVSTLTIQRTQQEDSAVYLCASSLVGQGITQYFGPGTRLLVL.

This chain links TRBV6-2 or TRBV6-3 with TRBJ1-1, with TRBD1 identical over 12 bases. The CDR3 extends over 17 amino acids. Germline V CDR1 and CDR2: MNHEY, SVGEGT. The V gene end was trimmed by 1 base and the J gene end by 0 bases; junction bases not matched to a gene: 3. The CDR3 sequence is CASSYWDRGRLNTEAFF. CDR3 DNA: TGTGCCAGCAGTTACTGGGACAGGGGGCGACTGAACACTGAAGCTTTCTTT.

This clonotype appeared a few times. The gene calls are TRBV28 and TRBJ2-1; D possibly uses TRBD1 or TRBD2 (6 bases each). CDR1 and CDR2 (germline): MDHEN, SYDVKM. The CDR3 runs 16 residues. Trimming left V 3 bases short and J 7 bases short, with 19 bases between. CDR3 bases: TGTGCCAGCAGTTTCTTCGGGGGCCCATCCGGAAATGAGCAGTTCTTC. Its translation is CASSFFGGPSGNEQFF. The full variable domain, in which reference TRBV28 and TRBJ2-1 provide the parts outside the CDR3, is DVKVTQSSRYLVKRTGEKVFLECVQDMDHENMFWYRQDPGLGLRLIYFSYDVKMKEKGDIPEGYSVSREKKERFSLILESASTNQTSMYLCASSFFGGPSGNEQFFGPGTRLTVL.

The chain couples TRBV4-1 to TRBJ1-1; 8 bases fit TRBD1. Looked up from germline, CDR1 is MGHRA and CDR2 is YSYEKL. The V segment lost 2 bases and the J segment 10 bases; nucleotides outside the gene matches: 18. The CDR3 spans 17 residues. The CDR3 DNA is TGCGCCAGCAGCCAATTTCCATCAACTACAGGGGGTCCAGGAGCTTTCTTT. Translating gives CASSQFPSTTGGPGAFF.

The sample holds many counts of this clonotype. Here the CDR3 reads CASSLGDGQGNPYEQYF. CDR3 sequence (DNA): TGTGCCAGCAGCTTAGGGGACGGACAGGGCAACCCCTACGAGCAGTACTTC. The rearrangement joins TRBV7-9 to TRBJ2-7; 8 nucleotides align to TRBD1. The CDR3 consists of 17 residues. The germline gives CDR1 SEHNR, CDR2 FQNEAQ (reference sequence). Germline trimming cut 1 base from V and 2 bases from J; bases unmatched to any gene: 10.

The chain carries TRBV29-1 and TRBJ2-7, with no clear D. The CDR3 totals 12 residues. Germline assignment: CDR1 SQVTM and CDR2 ANQGSEA. Between the trimmed V and J ends, which lost 4 bases and 2 bases, there was a span of 9 bases. The CDR3 spells CSVVGTTYEQYF. DNA for the CDR3: TGCAGCGTTGTCGGCACCACCTACGAGCAGTACTTC.

The rearrangement joins TRBV9 to TRBJ1-3; D is unclear. Looked up from germline, CDR1 is SGDLS and CDR2 is YYNGEE. Trimming pared 4 bases from V and 6 bases from J, leaving 17 bases between. The CDR3 is made up of 15 amino acids. Here the CDR3 DNA reads TGTGCCAGCAGCCCCCGGCCAGGAGAATCAAACACCATATATTTT. Translated: CASSPRPGESNTIYF.

In the case of this clonotype: A much larger clone is a single base away; this may be a read error. This chain uses TRBV7-2 with TRBJ2-1; D perhaps matches TRBD2 (5 bases). The CDR3 sequence is 13 residues long. CDR1 is SGHTA and CDR2 is FQGNSA in the germline V gene. The CDR3 protein is CVSSLATWDEQFF. The CDR3 DNA reads TGTGTCAGCAGCTTAGCGACATGGGATGAGCAGTTCTTC.

This sequence joins TRBV7-4 and TRBJ1-1; D ambiguous. With 5 bases removed from V and 4 bases from J, the gap between germline ends came to 17 bases. This CDR3 comprises 15 residues. Germline lookup yields CDR1 SGHVT and CDR2 SQSDAQ. The CDR3 sequence is CASSRFSGGSTEAFF. The CDR3 nucleotides read TGTGCCAGCAGCCGCTTCTCAGGAGGGAGCACTGAAGCTTTCTTT.

Concerning this clonotype: Just one base apart from a much larger clone, this may be a read error. The rearrangement uses TRBV7-2 and TRBJ2-7, with TRBD1 identical over 7 bases. CDR1 and CDR2 from the germline V gene are SGHTA and FQGNSA. CDR3 length: 16 residues. This chain's CDR3 is CVSSIPGDRLTYEQYF. The CDR3 DNA is TGTGTCAGCAGCATCCCTGGGGACAGACTGACCTACGAGCAGTACTTC.

This chain connects TRBV7-9 to TRBJ2-3; no clear D. V was trimmed by 4 bases and J by 0 bases, leaving 11 bases between them. The CDR3 sequence is 15 residues long. Germline V CDR1 and CDR2: SEHNR, FQNEAQ (reference sequence). The CDR3 nucleotides are TGTGCCAGCAGCTCGTCGCAGACAAGCACAGATACGCAGTATTTT. Its protein product is CASSSSQTSTDTQYF.

Ten or more counts support this clonotype. This chain uses TRBV7-6 with TRBJ1-1, with a tentative D call TRBD1 (5 bases). V gave up 5 bases and J gave up 1 base, with 14 bases separating them. This CDR3 region has 15 residues. The germline CDR1 and CDR2 sequences are SGHVS and FNYEAQ. The CDR3 DNA reads TGTGCCAGCAGCGGATACGACAGAGCGAACACTGAAGCTTTCTTT. Protein sequence: CASSGYDRANTEAFF.

With respect to this clonotype: The DNA is left out, because the CDR3 cannot be placed on it with certainty; the CDR3 is given as TCRdb lists it. The chain joins TRBV6-2 or TRBV6-3 to TRBJ2-6; the D call of TRBD1 is as the table states it, not checked on the DNA. Germline CDR1 and CDR2: MNHEY and SVGEGT. The CDR3 sequence runs 18 residues, both termini included. The CDR3 is CASSSSGQGGSGANVLTF.

The J gene is TRBJ2-7, the V gene TRBV4-2; 13 bases agree with TRBD2. V was pared by 2 bases and J by 7 bases, with 5 bases of the junction left unmatched. The CDR3 runs 15 residues. CDR1 is LGHNA, CDR2 YNFKEQ, per germline. CDR3 loop: CASSQRGLAGEEQYV. In DNA, the CDR3 is TGTGCCAGCAGCCAAAGAGGACTAGCGGGGGAAGAGCAGTACGTC.

This clonotype was detected only a few times. V is TRBV14 and J is TRBJ2-1; TRBD1 agrees at 11 bases. Germline V gene lookup returns CDR1 SGHDN and CDR2 FVKESK. Trimming took 1 base from V and 8 from J; bases not matched to a gene: 7. The CDR3 contains 16 residues. The CDR3 sequence is CASSQARGQGGDEQFF. The CDR3 nucleotides are TGTGCCAGCAGCCAAGCCAGGGGACAGGGGGGTGATGAGCAGTTCTTC.

In this sample, this clonotype turned up many times. This sequence joins TRBV27 and TRBJ1-1; D uncertain. This CDR3 has 13 residues. Trimming took off 6 bases at V and 1 base at J, with 9 bases between the two ends. The germline V gene has CDR1 MNHEY and CDR2 SMNVEV (reference sequence). The CDR3, as DNA: TGTGCCAGCAGCTTCGGTTCGAACACTGAAGCTTTCTTT. This encodes CASSFGSNTEAFF.

The rearrangement uses TRBV15 and TRBJ2-2; D uncertain. Trimming removed 8 bases at V and 1 base at J, with 11 bases between. The germline V gene encodes CDR1 LNHNV and CDR2 YYDKDF (reference sequence). There are 14 residues in the CDR3. The CDR3: CATHQDWNTGELFF. The CDR3 nucleotides read TGTGCCACCCATCAAGACTGGAACACCGGGGAGCTGTTTTTT.

This clonotype turned up a few times. The chain is built from TRBV5-6 and TRBJ2-3, with 11 bases that match TRBD2. V gave up 2 bases and J gave up 5 bases; unmatched junction bases: 7. The CDR3 loop spans 16 amino acids. Germline CDR1 and CDR2: SGHDT and YYEEEE. The CDR3 spells CASSFYSGGAQDTQYF. Written as DNA, the CDR3 is TGTGCCAGCAGCTTTTATAGCGGGGGGGCCCAAGATACGCAGTATTTT.

This clonotype has at least ten counts. The rearrangement joins TRBV7-6 to TRBJ2-1, with 10 bases that match TRBD2. The CDR3 length is 16 residues. CDR1 SGHVS and CDR2 FNYEAQ come from the germline V gene. V lost 4 bases, J lost 0 bases, and 3 bases stayed unmatched. The CDR3 sequence is CASSSRTSGSYNEQFF. For the CDR3, the DNA is TGTGCCAGCAGCTCCAGGACTAGCGGCTCCTACAATGAGCAGTTCTTC.

Many counts were recorded for this clonotype. The J gene is TRBJ2-1, the V gene TRBV4-1; 7 nucleotides agree with TRBD1. The V gene's germline CDR1 is MGHRA and CDR2 YSYEKL. The CDR3 is 14 amino acids. The V gene end was trimmed by 1 base and the J gene end by 6 bases; junction bases not matched to a gene: 3. Here the CDR3 DNA reads TGCGCCAGCAGCCAAGGCCCAGGGGGCAATGAGCAGTTCTTC. Its translation: CASSQGPGGNEQFF.

The rearrangement joins TRBV20-1 to TRBJ1-2; 9 positions agree with TRBD1. With V trimmed by 0 bases and J by 6 bases, 5 bases remained unmatched. The CDR3 is 14 amino acids. The V gene's germline CDR1 is DFQATT and CDR2 SNEGSKA (reference sequence). The CDR3 loop is CSARDTGGQDGYTF. The CDR3 nucleotides are TGCAGTGCTAGAGATACAGGGGGCCAGGATGGCTACACCTTC.

This clonotype has only a few counts. J is TRBJ1-1 and V is TRBV15; TRBD1 matches at 7 bases. Germline V gene data show CDR1 as LNHNV and CDR2 as YYDKDF (reference sequence). The CDR3 has 13 amino acids. Trimming cost V 6 bases and J 12 bases; bases outside gene matches: 13. CDR3 in DNA: TGTGCCACCAGTATCTCAGGGGGGGCGCGGTCTTTCTTT. The encoded protein is CATSISGGARSFF.

V gene TRBV10-1 combines with J gene TRBJ1-3; D is unresolved. This CDR3 has 14 amino acids. Germline CDR1 is WNHNN and CDR2 is SYGVQD (reference sequence). V was pared by 0 bases and J by 0 bases, with 3 bases between. CDR3: CASSESASGNTIYF. The CDR3 DNA is TGCGCCAGCAGTGAGTCTGCCTCTGGAAACACCATATATTTT.

This clonotype showed up many times. The J gene is TRBJ2-5, the V gene TRBV6-1, with 9 bases matching TRBD2. V lost 6 bases and J lost 4; bases outside the gene matches: 6. CDR1 and CDR2 (germline): MNHNS, SASEGT. The CDR3 is made up of 14 amino acids. The CDR3: CASRKRGARETQYF. The CDR3, as DNA: TGTGCCAGCAGGAAGCGGGGGGCGCGAGAGACCCAGTACTTC.

There are a few counts of this clonotype. The chain couples TRBV5-4 to TRBJ2-1; D uncertain. Looked up from germline, CDR1 is SGHNT and CDR2 is YYREEE (reference sequence). CDR3 length equals 15 residues. Trimming took 0 bases from V and 5 from J, leaving 12 bases between them. The CDR3 DNA sequence: TGTGCCAGCAGCTTGGCCGACCCGATAGACAATGAGCAGTTCTTC. This translates into CASSLADPIDNEQFF.

This chain links TRBV29-1 with TRBJ2-3, with TRBD2 identical over 13 bases. J gave up 2 bases and V 3 bases, and 5 bases lay outside the gene matches. Germline-derived CDR1 and CDR2 are SQVTM and ANQGSEA. The CDR3 runs 16 residues. The CDR3 here is CSVDGTSGASTDTQYF. The CDR3 nucleotides read TGCAGCGTTGATGGGACTAGCGGGGCCTCCACAGATACGCAGTATTTT.

This clonotype was counted between two and nine times. CDR3 coding DNA: TGTGCCAGCAGTTACTCGCCCAACCAAGAGACCCAGTACTTC. It is translated as CASSYSPNQETQYF. The V call is TRBV6-6, the J call TRBJ2-5; D unresolved. Germline V gives CDR1 MNHNY, CDR2 SVGAGI (reference sequence). CDR3 length: 14 amino acids. Trimming removed 0 bases at V and 0 bases at J, with 5 bases between.

V gene TRBV15 combines with J gene TRBJ1-2; the D is unclear. CDR1 and CDR2 (germline): LNHNV, YYDKDF (reference sequence). This CDR3 region has 12 residues. V lost 5 bases and J lost 2, with 6 bases in between. CDR3 DNA: TGTGCCACCAGCTTGGGCAACTATGGCTACACCTTC. Translation: CATSLGNYGYTF.

The chain uses TRBV6-5 and TRBJ2-1; 12 bases agree with TRBD2. This CDR3 has 14 residues. The trim removed 10 bases at V and 9 bases at J, leaving 10 bases unmatched. Germline CDR1 MNHEY, CDR2 SVGAGI. CDR3 sequence: CATSPSGGAIEQFF. Written as DNA, the CDR3 is TGTGCCACCTCCCCTAGCGGGGGGGCCATTGAGCAGTTCTTC.

The CDR3 here is CASSQMGIRTQFF. The CDR3 bases are TGCGCCAGCAGCCAGATGGGAATTCGAACGCAGTTCTTC. V usage is TRBV4-3 and J usage is TRBJ2-1; D gene ambiguous. The CDR3 has 13 amino acids. The V end lost 3 bases, the J end lost 12 bases, and 15 bases lay between the germline ends. Per the germline V gene, CDR1 is LGHNA and CDR2 is YSLEER.

This clonotype appeared a few times. This chain connects TRBV18 to TRBJ2-7; 10 nucleotides match TRBD2. Trimming cost V 8 bases and J 4 bases; bases outside gene matches: 8. CDR3 length: 14 amino acids. The germline V gene encodes CDR1 KGHSH and CDR2 LQKENI. CDR3 protein: CASTPGSGRYEQYF. CDR3 nucleotide sequence: TGTGCCAGCACTCCTGGTAGCGGGAGGTACGAGCAGTACTTC.